The text below deals with one TCR beta chain. These data originate in a study of blood T cell repertoires in COVID-19. Overall study: The United States, Italy and Spain provided the acute and convalescent COVID-19 samples. The cDNA or gDNA used as material had been derived from T cells, B-cell-depleted T cells, or PBMCs.

Authors' analysis steps: Researchers report that nucleated cell counts were estimated from reference gene primer amplification. Here immunoSEQ multiplex PCR was the method, and the copy in TCRdb shows in-frame clones only, minus some. V, J and clone size were drawn from that table, and D and trimming were deduced from the DNA. The table shows tens of thousands of clones, with approximately 86% occurring only once. Sequenced sample: peripheral blood. This sequence was found in a woman aged 80 or over with acute or convalescent COVID-19.

Here the CDR3 reads CATSQGSSTQYF. The DNA for the CDR3 is TGTGCCACCAGTCAGGGATCGTCGACCCAGTACTTC. The rearrangement links TRBV24-1 to TRBJ2-5, with D possibly TRBD1 on 5 matching bases. The CDR3 has 12 residues. The germline V gene encodes CDR1 KGHDR and CDR2 SFDVKD. Trimming stripped 6 bases from V and 7 bases from J, with 11 bases between.